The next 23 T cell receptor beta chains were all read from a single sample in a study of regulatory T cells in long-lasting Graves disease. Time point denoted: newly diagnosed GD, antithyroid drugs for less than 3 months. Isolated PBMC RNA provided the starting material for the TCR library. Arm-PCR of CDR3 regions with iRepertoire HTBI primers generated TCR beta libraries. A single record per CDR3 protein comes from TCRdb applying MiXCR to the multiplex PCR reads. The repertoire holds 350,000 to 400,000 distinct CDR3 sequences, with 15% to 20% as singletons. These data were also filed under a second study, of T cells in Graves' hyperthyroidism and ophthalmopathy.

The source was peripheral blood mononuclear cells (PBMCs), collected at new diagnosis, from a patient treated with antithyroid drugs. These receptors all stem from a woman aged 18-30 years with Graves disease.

As DNA, the CDR3 is TGCGCCAGCAGCTTGGGGGGGGCGGGGTTTAATGAGCAGTTCTTC. This gives the protein CASSLGGAGFNEQFF. The chain carries TRBV5-1 and TRBJ2-1, with D possibly being TRBD1 or TRBD2 (6 bases each). The V end lost 0 bases, the J end lost 7 bases, and 14 bases lay between the germline ends. This CDR3 contains 15 residues. Germline CDR1 SGHRS, CDR2 YFSETQ.

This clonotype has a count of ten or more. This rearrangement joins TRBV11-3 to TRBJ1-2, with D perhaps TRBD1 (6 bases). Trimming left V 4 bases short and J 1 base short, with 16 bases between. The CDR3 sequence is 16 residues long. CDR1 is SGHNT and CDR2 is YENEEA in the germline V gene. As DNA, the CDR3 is TGTGCCAGCAGCTACCCCGACAGGATCGGTAACTATGGCTACACCTTC. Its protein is CASSYPDRIGNYGYTF.

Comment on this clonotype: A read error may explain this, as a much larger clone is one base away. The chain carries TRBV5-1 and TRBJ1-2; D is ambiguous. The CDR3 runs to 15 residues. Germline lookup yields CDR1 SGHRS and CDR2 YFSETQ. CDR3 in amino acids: CASSSESGPRNGYTF. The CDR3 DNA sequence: TGTGCCAGCAGCTCGGAATCGGGTCCGAGAAATGGCTACACCTTC.

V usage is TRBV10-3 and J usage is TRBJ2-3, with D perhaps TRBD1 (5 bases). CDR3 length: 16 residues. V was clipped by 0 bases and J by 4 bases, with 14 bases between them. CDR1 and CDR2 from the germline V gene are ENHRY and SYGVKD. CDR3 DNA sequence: TGTGCCATCAGTGAGTCGGGTCAGGGTTTAGCAGATACGCAGTATTTT. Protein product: CAISESGQGLADTQYF.

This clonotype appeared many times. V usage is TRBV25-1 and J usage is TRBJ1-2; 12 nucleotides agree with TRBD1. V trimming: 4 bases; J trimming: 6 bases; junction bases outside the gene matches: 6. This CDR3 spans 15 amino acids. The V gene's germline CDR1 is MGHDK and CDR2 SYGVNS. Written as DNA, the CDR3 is TGTGCCAGCAGTGGGACGGGACAGGGGGCCCATGGCTACACCTTC. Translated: CASSGTGQGAHGYTF.

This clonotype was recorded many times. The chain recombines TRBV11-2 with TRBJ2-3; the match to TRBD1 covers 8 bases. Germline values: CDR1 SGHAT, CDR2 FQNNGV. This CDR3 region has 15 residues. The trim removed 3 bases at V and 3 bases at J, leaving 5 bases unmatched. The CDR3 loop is CASSFRTGRTDTQYF. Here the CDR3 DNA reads TGTGCCAGCAGCTTCCGGACAGGGAGGACAGATACGCAGTATTTT.

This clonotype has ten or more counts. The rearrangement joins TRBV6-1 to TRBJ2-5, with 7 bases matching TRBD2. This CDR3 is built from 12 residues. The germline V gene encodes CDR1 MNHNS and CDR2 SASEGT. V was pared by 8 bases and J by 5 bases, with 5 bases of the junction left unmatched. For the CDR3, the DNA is TGTGCCAGCCTAACGGGAGGCGAGACCCAGTACTTC. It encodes CASLTGGETQYF.

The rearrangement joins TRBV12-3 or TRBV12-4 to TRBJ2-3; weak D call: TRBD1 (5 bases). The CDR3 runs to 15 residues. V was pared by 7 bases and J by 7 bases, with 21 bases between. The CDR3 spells CASTASFPSGNTQYF. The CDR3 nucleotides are TGTGCCAGCACCGCTTCTTTCCCCTCAGGGAATACGCAGTATTTT.

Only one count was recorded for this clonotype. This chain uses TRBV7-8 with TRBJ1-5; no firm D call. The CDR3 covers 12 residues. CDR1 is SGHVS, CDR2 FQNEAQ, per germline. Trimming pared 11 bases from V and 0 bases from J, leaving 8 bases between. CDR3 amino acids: CAVSSSNQPQHF. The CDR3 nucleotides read TGTGCCGTATCCTCTAGCAATCAGCCCCAGCATTTT.

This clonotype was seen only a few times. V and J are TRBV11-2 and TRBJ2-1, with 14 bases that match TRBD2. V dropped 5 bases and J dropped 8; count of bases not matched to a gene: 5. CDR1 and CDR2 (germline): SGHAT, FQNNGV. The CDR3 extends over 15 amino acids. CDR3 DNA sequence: TGTGCCAGCAGCACGACTAGCGGGAGGGATGATGAGCAGTTCTTC. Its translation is CASSTTSGRDDEQFF.

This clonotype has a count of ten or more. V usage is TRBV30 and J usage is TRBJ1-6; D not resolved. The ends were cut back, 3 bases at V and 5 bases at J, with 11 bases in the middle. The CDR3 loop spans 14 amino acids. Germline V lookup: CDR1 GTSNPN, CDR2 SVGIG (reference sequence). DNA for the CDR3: TGTGCCTGGAGCCGAGCCACAGATAATTCACCCCTCCACTTT. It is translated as CAWSRATDNSPLHF.

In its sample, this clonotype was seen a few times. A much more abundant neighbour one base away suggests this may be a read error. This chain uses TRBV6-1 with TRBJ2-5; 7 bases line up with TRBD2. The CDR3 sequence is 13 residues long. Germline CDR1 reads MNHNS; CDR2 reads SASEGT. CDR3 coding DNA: TGTGCCAGCAGTCTAGCGGTAAAAGAGGCCCAGTACTTC. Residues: CASSLAVKEAQYF.

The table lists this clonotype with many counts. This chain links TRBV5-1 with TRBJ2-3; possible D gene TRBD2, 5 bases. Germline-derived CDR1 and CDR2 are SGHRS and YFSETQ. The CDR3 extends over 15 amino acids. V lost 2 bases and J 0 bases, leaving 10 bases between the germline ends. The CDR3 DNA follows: TGCGCCAGCAGCTTCGGGGATTCTAGCACAGATACGCAGTATTTT. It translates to CASSFGDSSTDTQYF. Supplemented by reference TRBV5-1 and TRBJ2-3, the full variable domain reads KAGVTQTPRYLIKTRGQQVTLSCSPISGHRSVSWYQQTPGQGLQFLFEYFSETQRNKGNFPGRFSGRQFSNSRSEMNVSTLELGDSALYLCASSFGDSSTDTQYFGPGTRLTVL.

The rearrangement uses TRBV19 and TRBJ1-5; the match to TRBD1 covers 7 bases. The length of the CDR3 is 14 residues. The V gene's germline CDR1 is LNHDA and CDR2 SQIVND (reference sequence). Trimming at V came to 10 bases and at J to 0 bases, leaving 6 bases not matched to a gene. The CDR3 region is CATGTDFSNQPQHF. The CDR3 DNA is TGTGCCACCGGGACAGACTTTAGCAATCAGCCCCAGCATTTT.

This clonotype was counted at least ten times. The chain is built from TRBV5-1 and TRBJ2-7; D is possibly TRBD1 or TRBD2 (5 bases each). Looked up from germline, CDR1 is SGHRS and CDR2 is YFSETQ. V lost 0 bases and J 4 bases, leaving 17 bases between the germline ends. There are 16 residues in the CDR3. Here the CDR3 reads CASSLGATGTDYEQYF. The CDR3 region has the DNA TGCGCCAGCAGCTTGGGCGCAACCGGGACGGATTACGAGCAGTACTTC. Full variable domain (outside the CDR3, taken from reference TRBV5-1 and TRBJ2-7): KAGVTQTPRYLIKTRGQQVTLSCSPISGHRSVSWYQQTPGQGLQFLFEYFSETQRNKGNFPGRFSGRQFSNSRSEMNVSTLELGDSALYLCASSLGATGTDYEQYFGPGTRLTVT.

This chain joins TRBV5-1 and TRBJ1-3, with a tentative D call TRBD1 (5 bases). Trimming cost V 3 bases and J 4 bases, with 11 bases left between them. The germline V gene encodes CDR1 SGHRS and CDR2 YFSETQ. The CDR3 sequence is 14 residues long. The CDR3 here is CASSWGSVGNTIYF. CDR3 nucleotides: TGCGCCAGCAGCTGGGGGTCCGTGGGAAACACCATATATTTT.

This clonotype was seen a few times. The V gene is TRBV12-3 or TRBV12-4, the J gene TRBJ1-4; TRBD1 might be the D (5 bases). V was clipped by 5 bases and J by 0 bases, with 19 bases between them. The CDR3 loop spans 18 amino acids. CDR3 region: CASSQNLGRQTTNEKLFF. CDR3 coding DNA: TGTGCCAGCAGTCAAAACCTTGGTAGACAGACAACTAATGAAAAACTGTTTTTT.

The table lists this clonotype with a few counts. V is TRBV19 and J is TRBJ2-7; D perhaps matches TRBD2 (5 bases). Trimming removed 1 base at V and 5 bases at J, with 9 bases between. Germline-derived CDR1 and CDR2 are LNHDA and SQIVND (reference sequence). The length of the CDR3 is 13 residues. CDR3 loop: CASSIGGIDEQYF. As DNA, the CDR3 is TGTGCCAGTAGTATAGGAGGGATAGACGAGCAGTACTTC.

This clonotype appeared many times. As DNA, the CDR3 is TGTGCCAGCAGTTTAATTGGGCAGAACACTGAAGCTTTCTTT. Residues: CASSLIGQNTEAFF. The chain is built from TRBV27 and TRBJ1-1; D remains ambiguous. From germline, CDR1 is MNHEY and CDR2 SMNVEV (reference sequence). CDR3 size: 14 residues. The V end lost 2 bases, the J end lost 1 base, and 8 bases lay between the germline ends.

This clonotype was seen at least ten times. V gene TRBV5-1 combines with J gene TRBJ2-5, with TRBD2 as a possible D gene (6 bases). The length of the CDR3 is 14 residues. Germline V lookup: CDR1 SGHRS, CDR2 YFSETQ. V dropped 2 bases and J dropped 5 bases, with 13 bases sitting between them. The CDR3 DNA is TGCGCCAGCAGCTTTTCCGGGAGCCTGGAGACCCAGTACTTC. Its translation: CASSFSGSLETQYF.

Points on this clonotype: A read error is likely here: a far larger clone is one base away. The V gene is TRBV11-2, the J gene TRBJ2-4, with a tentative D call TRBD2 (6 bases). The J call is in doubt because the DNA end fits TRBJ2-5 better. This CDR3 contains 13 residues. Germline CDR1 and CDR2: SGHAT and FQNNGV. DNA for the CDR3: TGTGACAGCAGAGTAGCGGCGACCGAGACCCAGTACTTC. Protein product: CDSRVAATETQYF.

This CDR3 is CASSLSPGQGSYEQYF. The CDR3 region has the DNA TGTGCCAGCAGCTTATCCCCGGGACAGGGGTCCTACGAGCAGTACTTC. The chain has TRBV6-1 and TRBJ2-7; 10 nucleotides line up with TRBD1. V lost 6 bases to trimming and J lost 1 base; unmatched junction nucleotides: 9. The germline V gene has CDR1 MNHNS and CDR2 SASEGT. This CDR3 has 16 residues.

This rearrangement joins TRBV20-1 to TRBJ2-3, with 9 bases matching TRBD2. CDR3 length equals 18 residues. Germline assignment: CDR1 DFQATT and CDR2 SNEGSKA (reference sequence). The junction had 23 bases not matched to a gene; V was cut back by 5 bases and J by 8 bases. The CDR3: CSADLGTSRPYTFGTQYF. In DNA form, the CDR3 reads TGCAGTGCTGACCTTGGGACTAGCCGCCCGTACACATTTGGTACGCAGTATTTT.